One sample yielded the 17 T cell receptor beta chains listed below, sequenced in a study of T-cell memory formation after mild COVID-19 (dated by TCRdb to 2020 to 2022). Library preparation employed 5' RACE. Sequencing used an Illumina NovaSeq 6000. TCRdb trimmed public reads at Q25 via fastp, called clones via MiXCR and kept in-frame beta chains. Rows merge per CDR3 protein into single entries with the most common DNA and genes. Across this sample there are about 150,000 distinct CDR3 sequences, with about 5.5% seen only once. The ten largest clones add up to 2% to 2.5% of the sample. Input material: PBMCs or a T cell subset sorted from them (not recorded which). The receptors here all came from an adult woman who had mild COVID-19 (a few samples of this study predate the infection). The sample titles of this study are shuffled in the database, so cell type and time point are left out; the donor was told from shared clones.

This clonotype was seen only a few times. The J gene is TRBJ1-5, the V gene TRBV2; D is undetermined. Trimming removed 3 bases at V and 2 bases at J, with 5 bases between. The germline V gene encodes CDR1 SNHLY and CDR2 FYNNEI. CDR3 length: 13 amino acids. The CDR3 here is CASSDRGNQPQHF. CDR3 DNA sequence: TGTGCCAGCAGTGACCGGGGCAATCAGCCCCAGCATTTT. Supplemented by reference TRBV2 and TRBJ1-5, the full variable domain reads EPEVTQTPSHQVTQMGQEVILRCVPISNHLYFYWYRQILGQKVEFLVSFYNNEISEKSEIFDDQFSVERPDGSNFTLKIRSTKLEDSAMYFCASSDRGNQPQHFGDGTRLSIL.

This clonotype was detected a few times. The rearrangement links TRBV5-1 to TRBJ1-1; D perhaps matches TRBD1 (6 bases). The V end was cut by 0 bases, the J end by 3 bases, with 6 bases between. The CDR3 is 13 amino acids. Germline V CDR1 and CDR2: SGHRS, YFSETQ. The CDR3: CASSLDRDTEAFF. The DNA of the CDR3 is TGCGCCAGCAGCTTGGACAGGGACACTGAAGCTTTCTTT.

The sample holds many counts of this clonotype. The V and J genes are TRBV5-1 and TRBJ2-3; TRBD1 might be the D (6 bases). Trimming left V 5 bases short and J 3 bases short, with 16 bases between. Germline CDR1 and CDR2: SGHRS and YFSETQ. The CDR3 totals 15 residues. CDR3 sequence (DNA): TGCGCCAGCAGGGAAGGGGGTCGAAGTACAGATACGCAGTATTTT. Translation gives CASREGGRSTDTQYF.

The chain uses TRBV4-1 and TRBJ1-5; possible D gene TRBD1, 5 bases. V lost 1 base to trimming and J lost 0 bases, with 19 bases between them. The CDR3 covers 19 residues. Germline values: CDR1 MGHRA, CDR2 YSYEKL. The CDR3 protein is CASSQGAYIRGLSNQPQHF. Here the CDR3 DNA reads TGCGCCAGCAGCCAAGGGGCGTACATTAGGGGCCTTAGCAATCAGCCCCAGCATTTT.

This clonotype was picked up many times. J is TRBJ1-1 and V is TRBV7-3; a possible D gene is TRBD1 (5 bases). Trimming took off 4 bases at V and 1 base at J, with 13 bases between the two ends. The CDR3 is 15 amino acids. CDR1 SGHTA and CDR2 FQGTGA come from the germline V gene. CDR3 in DNA: TGTGCCAGCAGCTCGGCGGGACTCGGGAACACTGAAGCTTTCTTT. Its translation: CASSSAGLGNTEAFF.

This clonotype showed up many times. The chain links TRBV20-1 to TRBJ2-3; 8 nucleotides line up with TRBD2. Germline CDR1 is DFQATT and CDR2 is SNEGSKA (reference sequence). V dropped 5 bases and J dropped 2; count of bases not matched to a gene: 6. This CDR3 is 14 amino acids long. CDR3 nucleotides: TGCAGTGCTGGATCTAGCGGGCTCACAGATACGCAGTATTTT. It codes for CSAGSSGLTDTQYF.

The chain combines TRBV27 with TRBJ1-2; unclear D gene. V was trimmed by 3 bases and J by 0 bases, leaving 11 bases between them. The CDR3 totals 15 residues. Germline CDR1 MNHEY, CDR2 SMNVEV (reference sequence). The CDR3 reads CASSFAEPPNYGYTF. CDR3 nucleotide sequence: TGTGCCAGCAGTTTCGCAGAACCCCCTAACTATGGCTACACCTTC.

This clonotype was found many times. The chain links TRBV7-6 to TRBJ2-7; D may be TRBD2 (6 bases). The CDR3 extends over 13 amino acids. The germline V gene encodes CDR1 SGHVS and CDR2 FNYEAQ. The chain's CDR3 is CDGGGSGTYEQYF. The CDR3 DNA is TGTGATGGGGGAGGTTCCGGCACCTACGAGCAGTACTTC.

This clonotype appeared a few times. The chain joins TRBV12-3 or TRBV12-4 to TRBJ1-4, with 7 bases lining up with TRBD1. V shed 6 bases and J 2 bases; nucleotides not matched to a gene: 6. The CDR3 is 15 residues long. Here the CDR3 DNA reads TGTGCCAGCAGGGGACAGTTTGGGACTAATGAAAAACTGTTTTTT. This gives the protein CASRGQFGTNEKLFF.

There are many counts of this clonotype. The V gene is TRBV10-3, the J gene TRBJ2-3; 12 bases are a match to TRBD2. This CDR3 contains 15 residues. V lost 5 bases and J lost 7; bases outside the gene matches: 7. CDR1 and CDR2 (germline): ENHRY, SYGVKD. The CDR3, as DNA: TGTGCCATCAGTCGACTAGCGGGAGAAGTGAATACGCAGTATTTT. This sequence encodes CAISRLAGEVNTQYF.

The chain recombines TRBV6-2 or TRBV6-3 with TRBJ1-3; 8 bases match TRBD1. V gave up 5 bases and J gave up 3 bases; unmatched junction bases: 6. The CDR3 spans 15 residues. Germline lookup yields CDR1 MNHEY and CDR2 SVGEGT. The CDR3 region has the DNA TGTGCCAGCAGTGGAGACAGGGGAGTTGGAAACACCATATATTTT. Protein: CASSGDRGVGNTIYF.

The rearrangement joins TRBV5-1 to TRBJ2-1; TRBD1 is a possible D gene (5 bases). The CDR3 has 16 residues. The germline V gene encodes CDR1 SGHRS and CDR2 YFSETQ. The germline V and J ends were trimmed by 2 bases and 7 bases, with 19 bases remaining between them. CDR3 coding DNA: TGCGCCAGCAGCTTACATATACTTAGGGGTGATAATGAGCAGTTCTTC. Amino acids: CASSLHILRGDNEQFF.

This clonotype turned up a few times. The V gene is TRBV11-1, the J gene TRBJ1-5; D remains unclear. The germline gives CDR1 SGHAT, CDR2 FQDESV (reference sequence). Trimming took off 0 bases at V and 9 bases at J, with 6 bases between the two ends. This CDR3 region has 12 residues. The CDR3 coding sequence is TGTGCCAGCAGCTTAGCGGTTTTGCCCCAGCATTTT. Encoded protein: CASSLAVLPQHF.

There are many counts of this clonotype. The chain combines TRBV18 with TRBJ2-5, with TRBD1 matching over 7 bases. Germline CDR1 is KGHSH and CDR2 is LQKENI. V shed 5 bases and J 5 bases; nucleotides not matched to a gene: 5. The CDR3 spans 13 residues. The CDR3 coding sequence is TGTGCCAGCTCAATAGACAGGGCGGAGACCCAGTACTTC. Its translation is CASSIDRAETQYF.

This clonotype has just a few counts. Written as DNA, the CDR3 is TGTGCCATCAGTGGAGTGGGGGGGGGCCACACAGATACGCAGTATTTT. This translates into CAISGVGGGHTDTQYF. V usage is TRBV10-3 and J usage is TRBJ2-3, with D possibly TRBD2 on 7 matching bases. V was pared by 4 bases and J by 2 bases, with 16 bases between. Germline values: CDR1 ENHRY, CDR2 SYGVKD. The CDR3 loop spans 16 amino acids.

This clonotype was detected only a few times. The CDR3 DNA is TGTGCCAGCAGCCCCCCCGCGAGGACAGCACGCTACACCTTC. It yields the protein CASSPPARTARYTF. The chain combines TRBV7-2 with TRBJ1-2; D may be TRBD1 (6 bases). CDR1 and CDR2 from the germline V gene are SGHTA and FQGNSA. This CDR3 contains 14 residues. The V and J ends lost 5 bases and 9 bases respectively, with 19 bases between them.

This clonotype was seen repeatedly, ten times or more. The chain recombines TRBV10-3 with TRBJ2-3; TRBD1 matches at 8 bases. Trimming cost V 8 bases and J 1 base; bases outside gene matches: 11. Germline lookup yields CDR1 ENHRY and CDR2 SYGVKD. The CDR3 spans 16 residues. CDR3 sequence reads: CAIAPDRDRRTDTQYF. In DNA form, the CDR3 reads TGTGCCATCGCCCCGGACCGGGACAGGCGCACAGATACGCAGTATTTT.